Below, 6 T cell receptor beta chains from the same sample are listed, as sequenced in a study of T cell responses to AZD1222 COVID-19 vaccine. Some clones are missing from TCRdb's copy, which holds only in-frame ones; the method was immunoSEQ multiplex PCR. The sample includes over 150,000 clones, roughly 92% of them seen just once. The source was peripheral blood, collected 28 days after the second AZD1222 dose. The origin of the receptors is an adult who received the AZD1222 COVID-19 vaccine.

This chain connects TRBV6-5 to TRBJ1-3, with a possible D match to TRBD1 (5 bases). The V end was cut by 6 bases, the J end by 2 bases, with 8 bases between. The CDR3 contains 13 residues. Germline V lookup: CDR1 MNHEY, CDR2 SVGAGI. In DNA form, the CDR3 reads TGTGCCAGCAGGTCAGGGACTGGAAACACCATATATTTT. Protein sequence: CASRSGTGNTIYF.

V is TRBV7-2 and J is TRBJ2-2; 8 bases align to TRBD1. This CDR3 comprises 14 residues. The trim removed 5 bases at V and 7 bases at J, leaving 6 bases unmatched. Germline V gene data show CDR1 as SGHTA and CDR2 as FQGNSA. CDR3 sequence reads: CASSPQGAGGELFF. CDR3 nucleotides: TGTGCCAGCAGCCCGCAGGGGGCAGGCGGGGAGCTGTTTTTT.

The chain couples TRBV6-5 to TRBJ2-5, with D unclear. V dropped 7 bases and J dropped 1 base, with 10 bases sitting between them. The germline gives CDR1 MNHEY, CDR2 SVGAGI. CDR3 length equals 13 residues. DNA of the CDR3: TGTGCCAGCAACTCAGTATCCCAAGAGACCCAGTACTTC. Translating it yields CASNSVSQETQYF.

The chain links TRBV6-1 to TRBJ1-5; D is uncertain. The CDR3 contains 13 residues. In germline, CDR1 is MNHNS, CDR2 SASEGT. The V and J ends lost 0 bases and 9 bases respectively, with 9 bases between them. The CDR3 sequence is CASSEADLRPQHF. CDR3 DNA: TGTGCCAGCAGTGAAGCGGACTTGCGGCCCCAGCATTTT.

The rearrangement links TRBV7-3 to TRBJ1-1; a possible D gene is TRBD1 (5 bases). CDR3 length equals 14 residues. Germline CDR1 reads SGHTA; CDR2 reads FQGTGA. V was pared by 5 bases and J by 5 bases, with 15 bases between. The chain's CDR3 is CASSARAGGTEAFF. CDR3 bases: TGTGCCAGCAGCGCCCGTGCGGGGGGTACTGAAGCTTTCTTT. The variable domain in full, completed from reference TRBV7-3 and TRBJ1-1, reads GAGVSQTPSNKVTEKGKYVELRCDPISGHTALYWYRQSLGQGPEFLIYFQGTGAADDSGLPNDRFFAVRPEGSVSTLKIQRTERGDSAVYLCASSARAGGTEAFFGQGTRLTVV.

The rearrangement joins TRBV15 to TRBJ2-4; possibly TRBD2 for D (7 bases). V was cut by 0 bases and J by 6 bases, with 15 bases left in between. CDR1 is LNHNV and CDR2 is YYDKDF in the germline V gene (reference sequence). This CDR3 is 16 amino acids long. CDR3 protein: CATSRDLEGGTNIQYF. Here the CDR3 DNA reads TGTGCCACCAGCAGAGATCTTGAGGGGGGGACAAACATTCAGTACTTC.